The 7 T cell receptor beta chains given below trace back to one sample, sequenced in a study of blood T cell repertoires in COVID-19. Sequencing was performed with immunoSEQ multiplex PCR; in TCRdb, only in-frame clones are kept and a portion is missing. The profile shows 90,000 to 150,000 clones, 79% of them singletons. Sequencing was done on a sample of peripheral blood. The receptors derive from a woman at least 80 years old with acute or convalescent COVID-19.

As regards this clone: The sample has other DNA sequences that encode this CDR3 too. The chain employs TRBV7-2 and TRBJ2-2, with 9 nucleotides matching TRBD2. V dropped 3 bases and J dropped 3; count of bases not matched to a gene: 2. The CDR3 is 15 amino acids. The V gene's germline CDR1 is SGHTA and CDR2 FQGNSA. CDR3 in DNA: TGTGCCAGCAGCTTGGGCGGGGGGGACACCGGGGAGCTGTTTTTT. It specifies CASSLGGGDTGELFF.

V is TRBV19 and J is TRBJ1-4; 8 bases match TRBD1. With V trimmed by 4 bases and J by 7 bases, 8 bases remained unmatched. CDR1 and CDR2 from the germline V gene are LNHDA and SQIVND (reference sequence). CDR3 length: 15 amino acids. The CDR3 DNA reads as TGTGCCAGTAGTACTGCACAGGGGGAGGGTGAAAAACTGTTTTTT. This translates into CASSTAQGEGEKLFF.

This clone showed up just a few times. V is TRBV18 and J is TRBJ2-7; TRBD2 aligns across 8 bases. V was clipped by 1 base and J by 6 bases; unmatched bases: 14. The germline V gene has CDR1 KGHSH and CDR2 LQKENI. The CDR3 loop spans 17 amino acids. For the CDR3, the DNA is TGTGCCAGCTCACCACGTTCAGGACTAGCAACTGCCTCCGAGCAGTACTTC. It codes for CASSPRSGLATASEQYF.

In nucleotides, the CDR3 is TGTGCCAGCAGTTTATCGTGGGCAACGTCTCAAGAGACCCAGTACTTC. This translates into CASSLSWATSQETQYF. The V gene is TRBV27, the J gene TRBJ2-5; no definite D call. The CDR3 consists of 16 residues. The V gene's germline CDR1 is MNHEY and CDR2 SMNVEV (reference sequence). Trimming left V 0 bases short and J 2 bases short, with 13 bases between.

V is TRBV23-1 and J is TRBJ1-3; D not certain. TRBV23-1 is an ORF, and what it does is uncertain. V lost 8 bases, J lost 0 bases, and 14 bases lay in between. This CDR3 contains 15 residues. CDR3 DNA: TGCGCCAGCTGTTGGCGGTCTTACTCTGGAAACACCATATATTTT. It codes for CASCWRSYSGNTIYF.

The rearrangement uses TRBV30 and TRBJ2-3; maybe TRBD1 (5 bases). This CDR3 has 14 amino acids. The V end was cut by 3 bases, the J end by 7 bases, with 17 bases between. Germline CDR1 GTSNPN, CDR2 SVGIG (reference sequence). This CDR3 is CAWRKAGNLNTQYF. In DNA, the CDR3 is TGTGCCTGGAGGAAGGCAGGGAATTTGAATACGCAGTATTTT.

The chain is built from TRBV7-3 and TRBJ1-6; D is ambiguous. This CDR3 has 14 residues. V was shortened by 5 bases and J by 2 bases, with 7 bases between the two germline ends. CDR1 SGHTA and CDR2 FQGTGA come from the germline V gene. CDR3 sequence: CASSIDAYNSPLHF. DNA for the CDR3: TGTGCCAGCAGCATAGATGCCTATAATTCACCCCTCCACTTT.